Detailed here is one TCR beta chain. The antigen remains unidentified. The CDR3 is 15 amino acids. V was shortened by 4 bases and J by 6 bases, with 17 bases between the two germline ends. The germline V gene encodes CDR1 SGHNT and CDR2 YYREEE (reference sequence). PCR involved 60 Vbeta and 13 Jbeta primers. Sequencing was performed with immunoSEQ multiplex PCR; in TCRdb, only in-frame clones are kept and a portion is missing. Among 90,000 to 100,000 clones, 75% to 85% were seen once, and the ten largest hold roughly 2%. This entry is derived from a study of cytomegalovirus exposure and HLA in healthy donors. Study-wide context: Among the approximately 380 donors who were genotyped, roughly 86% fell in the genetic ancestry cluster that is associated with self-reported Caucasian donors. Study conclusions and caveats: Donor immune exposure was known only as CMV serostatus. Association with HLA alleles at 0.05 false discovery rate was found for approximately 18,000 TCR beta sequences in a later analysis.

This chain connects TRBV5-4 to TRBJ2-1; D gene unclear. The sequence derives from a young man in good health and CMV-seronegative. Sequenced sample: PBMCs. The CDR3 protein is CASSLLGIRPNEQFF. CDR3 nucleotide sequence: TGTGCCAGCAGCCTCCTAGGAATTCGGCCCAATGAGCAGTTCTTC.